Presented here are 23 T cell receptor beta chains from one specimen sequenced in a study of Graves' ophthalmopathy and Graves' hyperthyroidism. TCR beta CDR3 regions were amplified from RNA transcripts. First-round RT-PCR used HTBI primers; second-round multiplex PCR followed. Each CDR3 protein is one row after TCRdb ran MiXCR on the multiplex PCR reads. The sample lists around 400,000 distinct CDR3 sequences, roughly 20% occurring once. The sample was peripheral blood. Source of these receptors: a woman between 18 and 29 years old with stable Graves' hyperthyroidism.

The rearrangement uses TRBV7-2 and TRBJ1-1; D is undetermined. CDR1 is SGHTA, CDR2 FQGNSA, per germline. The ends were cut back, 5 bases at V and 8 bases at J, with 18 bases in the middle. CDR3 length: 14 amino acids. CDR3: CASSSVGSGVEAFF. The CDR3 DNA follows: TGTGCCAGCAGCAGTGTAGGGAGCGGCGTAGAAGCTTTCTTT.

The DNA of the CDR3 is TGTGCCAGCAGTGAACCAGGGGAGGATGATGGCTACACCTTC. Translated, it gives CASSEPGEDDGYTF. This rearrangement joins TRBV6-1 to TRBJ1-2, with a weak D call TRBD1 (6 bases). Germline V gene data show CDR1 as MNHNS and CDR2 as SASEGT. Trimming left V 2 bases short and J 6 bases short, with 13 bases between. The CDR3 covers 14 residues.

The genes are TRBV4-1 and TRBJ2-2; a possible D gene is TRBD1 (6 bases). The CDR3 totals 16 residues. The V gene lost 1 base and the J gene lost 5 bases, with 14 bases spanning the gap. Per germline, CDR1 MGHRA and CDR2 YSYEKL. For the CDR3, the DNA is TGCGCCAGCAGCCAAGTCCAGGACAGACTAACCGGGGAGCTGTTTTTT. Protein sequence: CASSQVQDRLTGELFF.

The sample holds many counts of this clonotype. The rearrangement joins TRBV7-8 to TRBJ1-5; 8 nucleotides align to TRBD1. V shed 4 bases, J shed 4 bases, and the junction held 6 bases outside the gene matches. Germline V gene data show CDR1 as SGHVS and CDR2 as FQNEAQ. The CDR3 sequence is 15 residues long. The CDR3 DNA reads as TGTGCCAGCAGCTATCAGGGGGCCTGGAATCAGCCCCAGCATTTT. This sequence encodes CASSYQGAWNQPQHF.

There are many counts of this clonotype. The chain joins TRBV27 to TRBJ1-1; no definite D call. This CDR3 is 15 amino acids long. Germline V gene sequence: CDR1 MNHEY, CDR2 SMNVEV (reference sequence). Trimming took off 3 bases at V and 1 base at J, with 12 bases between the two ends. In nucleotides, the CDR3 is TGTGCCAGCAGTTTCCGAGGTCGAAAGAACACTGAAGCTTTCTTT. It codes for CASSFRGRKNTEAFF.

This clonotype has ten or more counts. V is TRBV7-9 and J is TRBJ2-7; D unresolved. Trimming stripped 3 bases from V and 5 bases from J, with 8 bases between. The CDR3 spans 12 residues. Germline CDR1 reads SEHNR; CDR2 reads FQNEAQ (reference sequence). The CDR3 DNA sequence: TGTGCCAGCAGCTTTGCGGCCCACGAGCAGTACTTC. Amino acid sequence: CASSFAAHEQYF.

This clonotype was picked up many times. J is TRBJ1-2 and V is TRBV19; D possibly corresponds to TRBD1 (6 bases). The CDR3 covers 15 residues. Germline V gene sequence: CDR1 LNHDA, CDR2 SQIVND (reference sequence). Trimming cost V 7 bases and J 0 bases, with 15 bases left between them. CDR3 coding DNA: TGTGCCAGTAACTGGGACATTTTGACTAACTATGGCTACACCTTC. It specifies CASNWDILTNYGYTF.

The rearrangement joins TRBV6-2 or TRBV6-3 to TRBJ2-5; 10 positions agree with TRBD1. The J segment lost 5 bases and the V segment lost 0 bases, leaving 6 bases of the junction unmatched. This CDR3 has 16 residues. CDR1 MNHEY and CDR2 SVGEGT come from the germline V gene. The CDR3 is CASSYSAGQGMETQYF. The CDR3 DNA reads as TGTGCCAGCAGTTACTCGGCGGGACAGGGGATGGAGACCCAGTACTTC.

This clonotype appeared many times. The CDR3: CASSQGGGQKLYRDGYTF. The CDR3 coding sequence is TGCGCCAGCAGCCAAGGGGGGGGACAGAAGCTTTACCGAGATGGCTACACCTTC. The genes are TRBV4-1 and TRBJ1-2, with 7 bases lining up with TRBD1. Per germline, CDR1 MGHRA and CDR2 YSYEKL. The junction had 17 bases not matched to a gene; V was cut back by 1 base and J by 6 bases. The CDR3 is made up of 18 amino acids.

Ten or more counts support this clonotype. The CDR3 loop is CASSTGIWAYEQYF. CDR3 coding DNA: TGTGCCAGCAGTACAGGGATTTGGGCCTACGAGCAGTACTTC. The V call is TRBV6-5, the J call TRBJ2-7, with a tentative D call TRBD1 (6 bases). Germline CDR1 reads MNHEY; CDR2 reads SVGAGI. This CDR3 has 14 amino acids. V lost 5 bases, J lost 2 bases, and 13 bases lay in between.

This clonotype was counted at least ten times. The junction and the germline gene differ at one end; a read error may be behind it. The chain links TRBV12-3 or TRBV12-4 to TRBJ2-4; D unclear. The CDR3 is 14 residues long. The CDR3 region is CASSLGTSKNIKYF. CDR3 bases: TGTGCCAGCAGTTTAGGCACGTCCAAAAACATTAAGTACTTC.

This clonotype came up many times. The chain links TRBV28 to TRBJ1-5; D not resolved. The germline V gene encodes CDR1 MDHEN and CDR2 SYDVKM. Trimming removed 1 base at V and 2 bases at J, with 12 bases between. The CDR3 is 16 residues long. DNA of the CDR3: TGTGCCAGCAGTTTATATGCGGGCCGTGGCAATCAGCCCCAGCATTTT. As protein: CASSLYAGRGNQPQHF.

This clonotype was recorded many times. The V call is TRBV12-3 or TRBV12-4, the J call TRBJ1-1; a possible D gene is TRBD1 (6 bases). Trimming took 6 bases from V and 0 from J, leaving 14 bases between them. The CDR3 spans 15 residues. The CDR3 region has the DNA TGTGCCAGCAGGCCGGGGGGGGCTATGAACACTGAAGCTTTCTTT. As protein: CASRPGGAMNTEAFF.

The J gene is TRBJ2-7, the V gene TRBV4-3, with D perhaps matching TRBD2 (6 bases). The CDR3 covers 14 residues. Per germline, CDR1 LGHNA and CDR2 YSLEER. With 0 bases removed from V and 2 bases from J, the gap between germline ends came to 8 bases. DNA for the CDR3: TGCGCCAGCAGCCAAGATCCGGGGGCCTACGAGCAGTACTTC. Encoded protein: CASSQDPGAYEQYF.

This chain joins TRBV6-1 and TRBJ2-7; maybe TRBD1 (5 bases). Germline V CDR1 and CDR2: MNHNS, SASEGT. V lost 6 bases to trimming and J lost 0 bases, with 15 bases between them. The CDR3 has 15 residues. This CDR3 reads CASRAGHGPSYEQYF. For the CDR3, the DNA is TGTGCCAGCAGGGCAGGACACGGACCCTCCTACGAGCAGTACTTC.

This clonotype was seen at least ten times. The chain joins TRBV4-1 to TRBJ2-5; no definite D call. V dropped 3 bases and J dropped 5 bases, with 13 bases sitting between them. Germline-derived CDR1 and CDR2 are MGHRA and YSYEKL. The CDR3 totals 14 residues. In DNA form, the CDR3 reads TGCGCCAGCAGCCAGGGCCCGGTCGGGGAGACCCAGTACTTC. This gives the protein CASSQGPVGETQYF.

About this clonotype: A much larger clonotype is one base distant, so this may be a read error. The V call is TRBV5-1, the J call TRBJ2-2; perhaps TRBD1 as D (6 bases). This CDR3 region has 15 residues. The V gene's germline CDR1 is SGHRS and CDR2 YFSETQ. V shed 7 bases and J shed 5 bases, with 18 bases lying between them. The CDR3 DNA reads TGCGCCAGCTCCGTACAGGTAGGGGGAACCGGGGAGCTGTTTTTT. It yields the protein CASSVQVGGTGELFF.

Many counts were recorded for this clonotype. The chain combines TRBV30 with TRBJ2-7; maybe TRBD2 (5 bases). V was pared by 4 bases and J by 6 bases, with 16 bases between. This CDR3 comprises 13 residues. Germline assignment: CDR1 GTSNPN and CDR2 SVGIG (reference sequence). The CDR3 region has the DNA TGTGCCTGGAACCCGGGATCTGGGATCGAGCAGTACTTC. It encodes CAWNPGSGIEQYF.

This chain connects TRBV11-2 to TRBJ2-6; D unresolved. Trimming shortened V by 4 bases and J by 2 bases, and 9 bases separated the two germline ends. The CDR3 contains 15 residues. Germline values: CDR1 SGHAT, CDR2 FQNNGV. The CDR3 spells CASSSRTPGANVLTF. For the CDR3, the DNA is TGTGCCAGCAGCTCAAGAACGCCTGGGGCCAACGTCCTGACTTTC.

This clonotype was observed at least ten times. The CDR3 nucleotides read TGTGCCAGCAGCTTTGGATTTGGACGGTTGAACACTGAAGCTTTCTTT. Encoded protein: CASSFGFGRLNTEAFF. The rearrangement joins TRBV5-6 to TRBJ1-1; no reliable D call. Germline-derived CDR1 and CDR2 are SGHDT and YYEEEE. The CDR3 has 16 residues. V lost 2 bases, J lost 0 bases, and 14 bases lay in between.

This clonotype was seen repeatedly, ten times or more. V usage is TRBV29-1 and J usage is TRBJ2-7; 9 bases match TRBD1. Germline CDR1 and CDR2: SQVTM and ANQGSEA. J was trimmed by 5 bases and V by 1 base; bases with no gene match: 12. This CDR3 contains 16 residues. The DNA of the CDR3 is TGCAGCGTTGAAGGAGTCGGACAGGGGTTAAGAAACGAGCAGTACTTC. Translated, it gives CSVEGVGQGLRNEQYF.

At least ten counts were recorded for this clonotype. The chain joins TRBV2 to TRBJ2-7; 12 positions agree with TRBD2. From germline, CDR1 is SNHLY and CDR2 FYNNEI. This CDR3 spans 16 amino acids. V was clipped by 4 bases and J by 5 bases; unmatched bases: 9. This CDR3 is CASSGGGRLAGDEQYF. In DNA, the CDR3 is TGTGCCAGCAGTGGGGGCGGTAGACTAGCGGGAGACGAGCAGTACTTC. Full variable domain (rest looked up from reference TRBV2 and TRBJ2-7): EPEVTQTPSHQVTQMGQEVILRCVPISNHLYFYWYRQILGQKVEFLVSFYNNEISEKSEIFDDQFSVERPDGSNFTLKIRSTKLEDSAMYFCASSGGGRLAGDEQYFGPGTRLTVT.

This clonotype was seen at least ten times. The rearrangement joins TRBV15 to TRBJ2-3; TRBD2 aligns across 7 bases. V gave up 4 bases and J gave up 0 bases; unmatched junction bases: 4. The germline V gene has CDR1 LNHNV and CDR2 YYDKDF (reference sequence). This CDR3 is built from 15 residues. The CDR3 DNA sequence: TGTGCCACCAGCACCCGCGGGGGAAGCACAGATACGCAGTATTTT. This sequence encodes CATSTRGGSTDTQYF.